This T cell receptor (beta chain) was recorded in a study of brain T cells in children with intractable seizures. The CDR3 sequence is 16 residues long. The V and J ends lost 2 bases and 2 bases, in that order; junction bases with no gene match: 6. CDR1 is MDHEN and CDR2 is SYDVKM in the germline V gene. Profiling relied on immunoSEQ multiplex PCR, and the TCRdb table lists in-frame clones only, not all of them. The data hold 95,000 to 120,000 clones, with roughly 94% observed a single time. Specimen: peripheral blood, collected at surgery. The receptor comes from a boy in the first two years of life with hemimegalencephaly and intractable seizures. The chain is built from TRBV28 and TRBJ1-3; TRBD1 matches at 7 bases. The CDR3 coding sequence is TGTGCCAGCAGTTTAGGGACAGTGGCTACTGGAAACACCATATATTTT. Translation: CASSLGTVATGNTIYF.